A selection of T cell receptor beta chains follows, all from one sample in a study of blood T cell repertoires in COVID-19. TCRdb's table, derived via immunoSEQ multiplex PCR, lists solely in-frame clones and lacks some. The sample has 100,000 to 150,000 clones, roughly nine tenths seen once; the top ten hold approximately 8.7%. Sequenced input: peripheral blood. These receptors originate from a man in his 70s who had recovered from COVID-19. Each CDR3 is given with its conserved first and last residue. A D gene is named only where the DNA matches it firmly. Not every row has a clone size; where given, it reads once, few, many or a size class.

NA	16	TRBD2	TRBV10-2	TRBJ2-1	TGCGCCAGCACTGACTTAGCGGGGGGCCCTTACAATGAGCAGTTCTTC	CASTDLAGGPYNEQFF
NA	16	TRBD1	TRBV28	TRBJ1-6	TGTGCCAGCAGCCAATCCACCGGGACAGGGGATTCACCCCTCCACTTT	CASSQSTGTGDSPLHF
once	16	TRBD2	TRBV5-4	TRBJ2-3	TGTGCCAGCAGCTTGGATGCAGCGGGGGGGCCGTATACGCAGTATTTT	CASSLDAAGGPYTQYF
NA	18	TRBD2	TRBV7-2	TRBJ2-7	TGTGCCAGCAGTTCCGGGACTAGCGGGAGGCAGAGCTCCTACGAGCAGTACTTC	CASSSGTSGRQSSYEQYF
NA	14	NA	TRBV4-1	TRBJ1-5	TGCGCCAGCAGCCAAGATGTAGGGGATCAGCCCCAGCATTTT	CASSQDVGDQPQHF
NA	15	TRBD2	TRBV9	TRBJ2-7	TGTGCCAGCAGCGTAGCTTCGGCGATGGGAGGGGAGCAGTACTTC	CASSVASAMGGEQYF
NA	14	NA	TRBV24-1	TRBJ2-1	TGTGCCACCAGTGACCTTGGAGGGTACAATGAGCAGTTCTTC	CATSDLGGYNEQFF
NA	12	NA	TRBV7-9	TRBJ1-3	TGTGCCAGCAGCTTAGTCGGGGACACCATATATTTT	CASSLVGDTIYF
NA	16	NA	TRBV6-6	TRBJ1-3	TGTGCCAGCACCTCACACGGACAGAACTCTGGAAACACCATATATTTT	CASTSHGQNSGNTIYF
NA	17	TRBD2	TRBV4-1	TRBJ2-5	TGCGCCAGCAGCCAAGATCCGGCGGGAGGGGTCCAGGAGACCCAGTACTTC	CASSQDPAGGVQETQYF
NA	15	NA	TRBV5-1	TRBJ1-2	TGCGCCAGCAGCACCGGACGCAGGGATAACTATGGCTACACCTTC	CASSTGRRDNYGYTF
NA	11	TRBD1	TRBV29-1	TRBJ2-5	TGCAGCGTTACTGGACAGGGGGCCTTCCACTTC	CSVTGQGAFHF
NA	15	TRBD1	TRBV7-9	TRBJ1-6	TGTGCCAGCAGCCCGGGACAGGGTTATAATTCACCCCTCCACTTT	CASSPGQGYNSPLHF
NA	15	NA	TRBV5-4	TRBJ1-2	TGTGCCAGCAGCTCGGGGGGCAAGAGGGACTATGGCTACACCTTC	CASSSGGKRDYGYTF
once	15	TRBD1	TRBV28	TRBJ1-2	TGTGCCAGCAGTTATGGAGACAGGGGGACCTATGGCTACACCTTC	CASSYGDRGTYGYTF
NA	14	TRBD2	TRBV29-1	TRBJ2-5	TGCAGCGTTGAAAAGGGAGGGGTAGCGGAGACCCAGTACTTC	CSVEKGGVAETQYF
NA	14	TRBD1	TRBV19	TRBJ2-7	TGTGCCAGTAGTTCACAGGGGGCCTCCTACGAGCAGTACTTC	CASSSQGASYEQYF
NA	15	TRBD2	TRBV30	TRBJ2-1	TGTGCCTGGAGTTCGCTAGCGGGAGGTTTAAATGAGCAGTTCTTC	CAWSSLAGGLNEQFF
NA	14	NA	TRBV2	TRBJ1-2	TGTGCCAGCAGTGGGGGCCAGTTTCCCTATGGCTACACCTTC	CASSGGQFPYGYTF
NA	13	NA	TRBV15	TRBJ2-7	TGTGCCACCAGCAGAGTCCGGCAGGGCCAGCAGTACTTC	CATSRVRQGQQYF
NA	17	TRBD2	TRBV10-3	TRBJ2-5	TGTGCCATCAGTGAAGGGTCGCTAGCGGGAGGGCAAGAGACCCAGTACTTC	CAISEGSLAGGQETQYF
NA	18	TRBD1	TRBV2	TRBJ2-1	TGTGCCGGCAGCCGGGACAGAATTTCCCTTGGATCCTACAATGAGCAGTTCTTC	CAGSRDRISLGSYNEQFF
NA	16	NA	TRBV19	TRBJ2-3	TGTGCCAGTAGTATCTCCTACCCCCACGGCACAGATACGCAGTATTTT	CASSISYPHGTDTQYF
NA	13	NA	TRBV7-9	TRBJ1-4	TGTGCCAGCAGCTTACGAGCTTCCGAAAAACTGTTTTTT	CASSLRASEKLFF
once	13	TRBD2	TRBV28	TRBJ2-4	TGTGCCAGCAGTTTAGGGAGGGGACCCATTCAGTACTTC	CASSLGRGPIQYF
NA	15	TRBD1	TRBV5-1	TRBJ2-1	TGCGCCAGCAGCCACCGGGACAGGGAAGATAATGAGCAGTTCTTC	CASSHRDREDNEQFF
NA	13	NA	TRBV5-5	TRBJ1-2	TGTGCCAGCAGCTCGGGACTATTCTATGGCTACACCTTC	CASSSGLFYGYTF
NA	19	NA	TRBV9	TRBJ2-2	TGTGCCAGCAGCGTAGGCGGAATCGGGGGGCGGTTGAACACCGGGGAGCTGTTTTTT	CASSVGGIGGRLNTGELFF
once	15	TRBD2	TRBV2	TRBJ2-3	TGTGCCAGCAGTGAACGGTCTAGCGGTGCAGATACGCAGTATTTT	CASSERSSGADTQYF
NA	15	NA	TRBV23-1	TRBJ1-3	TGCGCCAGCGTAACGGGTGGGAGCTCTGGAAACACCATATATTTT	CASVTGGSSGNTIYF
NA	14	TRBD1	TRBV10-1	TRBJ2-2	TGCGCCAGCAGCGGGACAGGGTCGACCGGGGAGCTGTTTTTT	CASSGTGSTGELFF
NA	16	NA	TRBV6-2/TRBV6-3	TRBJ2-2	TGTGCCAGCAGCCTCCGGGGAGCGGCGAACACCGGGGAGCTGTTTTTT	CASSLRGAANTGELFF
NA	17	NA	TRBV15	TRBJ1-5	TGTGCCACCAGCAGACACCTTCCGGGACTTGTACGCCAGCCCCAGCATTTT	CATSRHLPGLVRQPQHF
NA	15	NA	TRBV5-8	TRBJ1-5	TGTGCCAGCAGCTTTTTGGGACTCAACAATCAGCCCCAGCATTTT	CASSFLGLNNQPQHF
NA	15	NA	TRBV7-3	TRBJ2-3	TGTGCCAGCAGCTTAGGCGGGAACTGGGTGGATACGCAGTATTTT	CASSLGGNWVDTQYF
NA	14	TRBD1	TRBV2	TRBJ1-4	TGTGCCAGCAGTGAGGGACAGGGTGGCGAAAAACTGTTTTTT	CASSEGQGGEKLFF
NA	16	NA	TRBV5-1	TRBJ1-3	TGCGCCAGCAGCTTACTGACAGGATCCTCTGGAAACACCATATATTTT	CASSLLTGSSGNTIYF
NA	16	NA	TRBV4-2	TRBJ2-7	TGTGCCAGCAGCCAAGATACTAACAGGGCGATAAACGAGCAGTACTTC	CASSQDTNRAINEQYF
few	16	NA	TRBV11-3	TRBJ2-5	TGTGCCAGCAGCTTAGGAGGAGGCGGCGGCCAAGAGACCCAGTACTTC	CASSLGGGGGQETQYF
NA	14	NA	TRBV5-6	TRBJ1-6	TGTGCCAGCAGCTTGGCCGGGGGAAATTCACCCCTCCACTTT	CASSLAGGNSPLHF